This T cell receptor (beta chain) appears in the sequencing data of a study of T cells in Graves' hyperthyroidism and ophthalmopathy. At least ten counts were recorded for this clonotype. There are 15 residues in the CDR3. Per germline, CDR1 MNHEY and CDR2 SVGEGT. The ends lost 6 bases at V and 2 bases at J; junction bases unmatched: 5. TCR beta CDR3 sequences were amplified from RNA transcripts. RT-PCR in the first round (using the HTBI primer set) targeted the TCR CDR3. MiXCR, applied by TCRdb to the multiplex PCR reads, yields one record per CDR3 protein. The sample comprises a few hundred thousand distinct CDR3 sequences, around a sixth of which are singletons, and about 16% rests with the top ten.

This TCR derives from a woman aged 40-49 years with Graves' ophthalmopathy. This sequence joins TRBV6-2 or TRBV6-3 and TRBJ2-7; the match to TRBD1 covers 12 bases. Sequenced sample: blood. The CDR3 sequence: CASSHGDRGPYEQYF. CDR3 coding DNA: TGTGCCAGCAGCCACGGGGACAGGGGGCCCTACGAGCAGTACTTC.